The 22 T cell receptor beta chains below were found in one sample sequenced in a study of cytomegalovirus exposure and HLA in healthy donors (dated by TCRdb to 2015 to 2018). The library was obtained by the immunoSEQ multiplex PCR assay. A mixture of 60 forward primers for TCR Vbeta segments and 13 reverse primers for TCR Jbeta segments was used in the multiplex PCR. As stored in TCRdb, this immuneACCESS dataset retains in-frame rearrangements with V and J assigned. A fraction of the clones does not appear; measured against another copy, unresolved V genes explain less than half of the discrepancy, and the remainder lacks a known reason. A total of under 200,000 clones appear in this sample, approximately 75% of them only once. The top ten clones comprise more than 1.3% of the sample. Sequenced material: PBMCs. These receptors came from a girl aged 5-17 years in good health and CMV-seronegative.

This rearrangement joins TRBV25-1 to TRBJ1-1; 7 nucleotides match TRBD1. After removal of 8 bases from V and 3 bases from J, the junction contained 6 bases not matched to a gene. CDR3 size: 13 residues. Germline V CDR1 and CDR2: MGHDK, SYGVNS. The CDR3 here is CASRGTADTEAFF. The CDR3, as DNA: TGTGCCAGCCGCGGGACAGCCGACACTGAAGCTTTCTTT.

The genes are TRBV6-1 and TRBJ1-2, with D unresolved. The CDR3 covers 12 residues. The V gene's germline CDR1 is MNHNS and CDR2 SASEGT. V was clipped by 6 bases and J by 7 bases, with 12 bases between them. The CDR3 sequence is CASSLLEGGYTF. The CDR3 DNA is TGTGCCAGCAGCCTCTTGGAGGGTGGCTACACCTTC.

The V and J genes are TRBV25-1 and TRBJ2-3; tentatively, D is TRBD1 (5 bases). Trimming shortened V by 1 base and J by 3 bases, and 14 bases separated the two germline ends. CDR1 and CDR2 from the germline V gene are MGHDK and SYGVNS. This CDR3 has 16 amino acids. Here the CDR3 reads CASSEWGKTVTDTQYF. In DNA form, the CDR3 reads TGTGCCAGCAGTGAATGGGGCAAAACTGTTACAGATACGCAGTATTTT.

This clone was seen more than once but under ten times. This chain connects TRBV7-2 to TRBJ2-7, with unresolved D. CDR3 length: 12 amino acids. Germline V gene data show CDR1 as SGHTA and CDR2 as FQGNSA. The V gene lost 3 bases and the J gene lost 3 bases, with 6 bases spanning the gap. Written as DNA, the CDR3 is TGTGCCAGCAGCTTGCTAGTCTACGAGCAGTACTTC. Encoded protein: CASSLLVYEQYF.

A few counts support this clone. The V call is TRBV2, the J call TRBJ2-3, with a tentative D call TRBD2 (6 bases). This CDR3 region has 13 residues. The V gene lost 2 bases and the J gene lost 5 bases, with 8 bases spanning the gap. CDR1 and CDR2 (germline): SNHLY, FYNNEI. The CDR3 DNA follows: TGTGCCAGCAGTGAACAGGGAGGAGATACGCAGTATTTT. It yields the protein CASSEQGGDTQYF.

This chain joins TRBV6-6 and TRBJ2-7; maybe TRBD1 (5 bases). Looked up from germline, CDR1 is MNHNY and CDR2 is SVGAGI (reference sequence). The length of the CDR3 is 16 residues. V shed 2 bases and J shed 2 bases, with 16 bases lying between them. CDR3 amino acids: CASSYPQAGMPYEQYF. In nucleotides, the CDR3 is TGTGCCAGCAGTTACCCCCAGGCAGGGATGCCCTACGAGCAGTACTTC.

This clone occurred once. This chain connects TRBV5-6 to TRBJ1-2, with TRBD1 identical over 8 bases. V was pared by 5 bases and J by 3 bases, with 3 bases of the junction left unmatched. The CDR3 is 13 residues long. Germline V CDR1 and CDR2: SGHDT, YYEEEE. The DNA of the CDR3 is TGTGCCAGCAGGTTACAGGGGGACTATGGCTACACCTTC. Translating gives CASRLQGDYGYTF.

The chain couples TRBV5-1 to TRBJ1-4; no definite D call. V lost 2 bases, J lost 7 bases, and 12 bases lay in between. CDR3 length: 14 residues. CDR1 and CDR2 from the germline V gene are SGHRS and YFSETQ. The CDR3 reads CASSLGREGEKLFF. DNA for the CDR3: TGCGCCAGCAGCTTAGGGAGAGAGGGTGAAAAACTGTTTTTT.

This chain links TRBV10-3 with TRBJ1-1; D uncertain. The CDR3 contains 13 residues. V lost 3 bases and J 4 bases, leaving 9 bases between the germline ends. In germline, CDR1 is ENHRY, CDR2 SYGVKD. CDR3 bases: TGTGCCATCAGTGAAGGAGGAGGCACTGAAGCTTTCTTT. The encoded protein is CAISEGGGTEAFF.

The chain recombines TRBV6-1 with TRBJ2-2; 7 bases agree with TRBD2. The junction had 12 bases not matched to a gene; V was cut back by 9 bases and J by 5 bases. This CDR3 has 15 amino acids. Germline assignment: CDR1 MNHNS and CDR2 SASEGT. CDR3 sequence (DNA): TGTGCCAGGGGGGGGGACCCCCCGGGGACCGGGGAGCTGTTTTTT. Its translation: CARGGDPPGTGELFF.

The genes are TRBV14 and TRBJ1-4; D gene uncertain. Germline assignment: CDR1 SGHDN and CDR2 FVKESK. The CDR3 has 12 amino acids. Deletions cut 1 base from V and 8 bases from J, with 5 bases between. The CDR3 bases are TGTGCCAGCAGCCAAGTCAGGGAAAAACTGTTTTTT. Amino acids: CASSQVREKLFF.

This clone has only a few counts. V usage is TRBV2 and J usage is TRBJ1-5; D not certain. The CDR3 has 14 residues. Germline values: CDR1 SNHLY, CDR2 FYNNEI. Trimming left V 6 bases short and J 2 bases short, with 11 bases between. CDR3: CASSLVGGNQPQHF. For the CDR3, the DNA is TGTGCCAGCAGCCTCGTCGGGGGCAATCAGCCCCAGCATTTT.

The J gene is TRBJ1-5, the V gene TRBV27; no clear D gene. Trimming removed 8 bases from V and 6 bases from J, with 11 bases in between. Germline lookup yields CDR1 MNHEY and CDR2 SMNVEV (reference sequence). This CDR3 has 12 amino acids. CDR3 residues: CASSMAGQPQHF. The CDR3 nucleotides read TGTGCCAGCTCCATGGCAGGTCAGCCCCAGCATTTT.

The chain has TRBV6-5 and TRBJ1-1; 9 bases align to TRBD1. This CDR3 spans 14 amino acids. Germline CDR1 is MNHEY and CDR2 is SVGAGI. J gave up 3 bases and V 7 bases, and 6 bases lay outside the gene matches. DNA of the CDR3: TGTGCCAGCATGAGTAGGACAGGGGACACTGAAGCTTTCTTT. Residues: CASMSRTGDTEAFF.

J is TRBJ2-6 and V is TRBV13, with D maybe TRBD1 (6 bases). V lost 5 bases and J 0 bases, leaving 17 bases between the germline ends. The CDR3 contains 18 residues. Germline V gene sequence: CDR1 PRHDT, CDR2 FYEKMQ (reference sequence). DNA of the CDR3: TGTGCCAGCAGCACTACAGGGTTGGGGAGCTCTGGGGCCAACGTCCTGACTTTC. It specifies CASSTTGLGSSGANVLTF.

This clone has a single count. The chain recombines TRBV4-2 with TRBJ2-5; 9 bases align to TRBD2. Germline loops: CDR1 LGHNA, CDR2 YNFKEQ. The J segment lost 5 bases and the V segment lost 4 bases, leaving 11 bases of the junction unmatched. This CDR3 is 16 amino acids long. For the CDR3, the DNA is TGTGCCAGCAGCCGCGAGGGACTAGCCCTTAGGGAGACCCAGTACTTC. This translates into CASSREGLALRETQYF.

V usage is TRBV19 and J usage is TRBJ1-5; D not resolved. Trimming pared 6 bases from V and 11 bases from J, leaving 20 bases between. This CDR3 is built from 14 residues. Germline V CDR1 and CDR2: LNHDA, SQIVND (reference sequence). The CDR3 loop is CASSLSLLESAQHF. CDR3 nucleotides: TGTGCCAGTAGCCTATCTCTTCTTGAATCGGCCCAGCATTTT. Looking up the rest from reference TRBV19 and TRBJ1-5 gives the full variable domain: DGGITQSPKYLFRKEGQNVTLSCEQNLNHDAMYWYRQDPGQGLRLIYYSQIVNDFQKGDIAEGYSVSREKKESFPLTVTSAQKNPTAFYLCASSLSLLESAQHFGDGTRLSIL.

V and J are TRBV19 and TRBJ1-6, with TRBD1 identical over 9 bases. J lost 7 bases, V lost 5 bases, and 6 bases had no gene match. The length of the CDR3 is 15 residues. The germline V gene has CDR1 LNHDA and CDR2 SQIVND (reference sequence). The CDR3 sequence is CASSHRGRGNSPLHF. The CDR3 DNA is TGTGCCAGTAGTCACAGGGGGCGCGGGAATTCACCCCTCCACTTT. The whole variable domain, remainder taken from reference TRBV19 and TRBJ1-6, is DGGITQSPKYLFRKEGQNVTLSCEQNLNHDAMYWYRQDPGQGLRLIYYSQIVNDFQKGDIAEGYSVSREKKESFPLTVTSAQKNPTAFYLCASSHRGRGNSPLHFGNGTRLTVT.

Only one count was recorded for this clone. This chain connects TRBV12-2 to TRBJ2-7; no check of the table's D call, TRBD2, against the DNA was made. TRBV12-2 is given as a pseudogene. The CDR3 runs to 14 residues. The CDR3 DNA reads as TGTGCAAGTCGCTTAGGTGGGAGCTCCTACGAGCAGTACTTC. Protein product: CASRLGGSSYEQYF.

The chain joins TRBV12-5 to TRBJ2-5; unclear D gene. The CDR3 totals 16 residues. The ends were cut back, 1 base at V and 4 bases at J, with 16 bases in the middle. The germline CDR1 and CDR2 sequences are LGHNT and FRNRAP. The CDR3 sequence is CASGLAPRSAAETQYF. As DNA, the CDR3 is TGTGCTAGTGGTTTGGCCCCCCGGAGTGCGGCAGAGACCCAGTACTTC.

V gene TRBV27 combines with J gene TRBJ1-3; D ambiguous. The CDR3 runs 15 residues. Germline V gene data show CDR1 as MNHEY and CDR2 as SMNVEV (reference sequence). V lost 0 bases to trimming and J lost 3 bases, with 9 bases between them. The CDR3: CASSLSGVSGNTIYF. In nucleotides, the CDR3 is TGTGCCAGCAGTTTATCCGGGGTTAGTGGAAACACCATATATTTT.

In regard to this clone: This CDR3 is also generated by other DNA sequences in the sample. The chain joins TRBV7-9 to TRBJ1-6; 11 bases are a match to TRBD1. With 5 bases clipped from V and 10 bases from J, the junction kept 7 bases outside the gene matches. The CDR3 sequence is 15 residues long. The germline V gene encodes CDR1 SEHNR and CDR2 FQNEAQ (reference sequence). The CDR3 loop reads CASSRPGQGVSPLHF. The CDR3 DNA reads as TGTGCCAGCAGCCGTCCGGGACAGGGGGTCTCACCCCTCCACTTT.